Shown below are 17 T cell receptor beta chains from a single sample sequenced in a study of T cells in Graves' hyperthyroidism and ophthalmopathy. Amplified TCR beta CDR3 regions derived from RNA transcripts. TCR CDR3 regions were first amplified by RT-PCR with HTBI primers. TCRdb re-derived calls from the multiplex PCR reads in MiXCR, one entry per CDR3 protein. This table holds hundreds of thousands of distinct CDR3 sequences, 20% found once. Sequencing was carried out using blood. The receptors stem from a man younger than 40 with Graves' ophthalmopathy.

Only a few counts were recorded for this clonotype. The genes are TRBV29-1 and TRBJ1-1; D remains unclear. Germline V gene sequence: CDR1 SQVTM, CDR2 ANQGSEA. The V end lost 3 bases, the J end lost 3 bases, and 8 bases lay between the germline ends. The CDR3 is 12 amino acids. CDR3 in DNA: TGCAGCGTTGATGCCCTGGACACTGAAGCTTTCTTT. It codes for CSVDALDTEAFF.

The chain has TRBV5-1 and TRBJ2-3; 7 bases align to TRBD2. The J segment lost 2 bases and the V segment lost 2 bases, leaving 5 bases of the junction unmatched. The length of the CDR3 is 15 residues. Germline lookup yields CDR1 SGHRS and CDR2 YFSETQ. CDR3: CASSFSGLNTDTQYF. As DNA, the CDR3 is TGCGCCAGCAGCTTTAGCGGGCTGAACACAGATACGCAGTATTTT.

The chain combines TRBV27 with TRBJ2-1; no definite D call. The germline V and J ends were trimmed by 5 bases and 8 bases, with 22 bases remaining between them. Germline V gene data show CDR1 as MNHEY and CDR2 as SMNVEV (reference sequence). There are 16 residues in the CDR3. The CDR3 DNA reads as TGTGCCAGCAGTGTTTTGACTCGGATTCCTCCTGATGAGCAGTTCTTC. Residues: CASSVLTRIPPDEQFF.

This clonotype came up a few times. Germline and junction disagree at one end, which may indicate a read error. The chain recombines TRBV2 with TRBJ1-6; no definite D call. The CDR3 extends over 11 amino acids. Germline-derived CDR1 and CDR2 are SNHLY and FYNNEI. CDR3 nucleotide sequence: TGTGCCGGCAGTATACAAGATACCCTCCACTTT. Amino acids: CAGSIQDTLHF.

The chain uses TRBV7-9 and TRBJ2-5, with TRBD1 matching over 8 bases. Unmatched junction bases numbered 7, after V lost 5 bases and J lost 5 bases. Germline V gene data show CDR1 as SEHNR and CDR2 as FQNEAQ (reference sequence). This CDR3 region has 14 residues. Here the CDR3 reads CASSVGQGLETQYF. As DNA, the CDR3 is TGTGCCAGCAGCGTCGGACAGGGATTGGAGACCCAGTACTTC.

This clonotype was found many times. The rearrangement links TRBV5-1 to TRBJ2-3; D call uncertain. Trimming shortened V by 0 bases and J by 0 bases, and 8 bases separated the two germline ends. There are 15 residues in the CDR3. The germline gives CDR1 SGHRS, CDR2 YFSETQ. CDR3 nucleotide sequence: TGCGCCAGCAGCTTGGTGGCCGGGAGCACAGATACGCAGTATTTT. Translation: CASSLVAGSTDTQYF.

This clonotype was found a few times. The chain links TRBV29-1 to TRBJ2-7; TRBD2 aligns across 11 bases. The CDR3 is 13 residues long. CDR1 SQVTM and CDR2 ANQGSEA come from the germline V gene. V lost 7 bases and J lost 2; bases outside the gene matches: 4. CDR3 DNA: TGCAGCGCCGTAGCGGGAGGGCCCTACGAGCAGTACTTC. Protein sequence: CSAVAGGPYEQYF.

This clonotype showed up just a few times. V and J are TRBV30 and TRBJ2-7; D is possibly TRBD1 or TRBD2 (5 bases each). The germline V gene has CDR1 GTSNPN and CDR2 SVGIG (reference sequence). V was shortened by 7 bases and J by 2 bases, with 12 bases between the two germline ends. The CDR3 length is 12 residues. CDR3 amino acids: CALSGTTYEQYF. CDR3 DNA: TGTGCCTTATCCGGGACCACCTACGAGCAGTACTTC. Full variable domain (remainder filled in from reference TRBV30 and TRBJ2-7): SQTIHQWPATLVQPVGSPLSLECTVEGTSNPNLYWYRQAAGRGLQLLFYSVGIGQISSEVPQNLSASRPQDRQFILSSKKLLLSDSGFYLCALSGTTYEQYFGPGTRLTVT.

Comments on this clonotype: Here the CDR3 omits its conserved ending phenylalanine or tryptophan, so a read error is the likely source. The chain is built from TRBV7-3 and TRBJ2-7, with 9 nucleotides matching TRBD1. V was clipped by 0 bases and J by 3 bases; unmatched bases: 6. Germline V gene lookup returns CDR1 SGHTA and CDR2 FQGTGA. The CDR3 is made up of 16 amino acids. The CDR3 nucleotides are TGTGCCAGCAGCTTAACAGGGACAGGGTCTTTCTACGAGCAGTACCTC. Residues: CASSLTGTGSFYEQYL.

There are a few counts of this clonotype. The chain uses TRBV7-3 and TRBJ2-1; TRBD2 agrees at 9 bases. Germline-derived CDR1 and CDR2 are SGHTA and FQGTGA. V shed 5 bases and J 4 bases; nucleotides not matched to a gene: 6. The CDR3 loop spans 15 amino acids. The DNA for the CDR3 is TGTGCCAGCAGCCAAACTAGCGGGCAATACAATGAGCAGTTCTTC. It translates to CASSQTSGQYNEQFF.

The rearrangement uses TRBV30 and TRBJ2-7, with D perhaps TRBD1 (6 bases). The CDR3 length is 13 residues. Germline V CDR1 and CDR2: GTSNPN, SVGIG (reference sequence). V shed 4 bases and J shed 3 bases, with 13 bases lying between them. CDR3 loop: CAWNPGHNYEQYF. In DNA form, the CDR3 reads TGTGCCTGGAACCCGGGACACAACTACGAGCAGTACTTC.

J is TRBJ1-6 and V is TRBV30, with 7 bases aligning to TRBD1. Germline CDR1 GTSNPN, CDR2 SVGIG (reference sequence). The CDR3 is 14 amino acids. V shed 3 bases and J 5 bases; nucleotides not matched to a gene: 4. CDR3 DNA: TGTGCCTGGAGCCAGGGACAGAATAATTCACCCCTCCACTTT. Protein product: CAWSQGQNNSPLHF. The entire variable domain, with the rest obtained from reference TRBV30 and TRBJ1-6, is as follows: SQTIHQWPATLVQPVGSPLSLECTVEGTSNPNLYWYRQAAGRGLQLLFYSVGIGQISSEVPQNLSASRPQDRQFILSSKKLLLSDSGFYLCAWSQGQNNSPLHFGNGTRLTVT.

This clonotype was observed a handful of times. The chain joins TRBV24-1 to TRBJ2-7; 7 bases map to TRBD2. The length of the CDR3 is 16 residues. From germline, CDR1 is KGHDR and CDR2 SFDVKD. V shed 5 bases, J shed 3 bases, and the junction held 12 bases outside the gene matches. The CDR3 spells CATSASNGLGRYEQYF. The CDR3 DNA follows: TGTGCCACCAGTGCCTCGAACGGACTAGGACGCTACGAGCAGTACTTC.

This clonotype was found many times. The rearrangement uses TRBV28 and TRBJ2-7; no firm D call. CDR1 is MDHEN, CDR2 SYDVKM, per germline. V lost 2 bases, J lost 7 bases, and 21 bases lay in between. The CDR3 consists of 16 residues. CDR3 DNA sequence: TGTGCCAGCAGTTTAGACGGCGTGAATAGGCCCAGGGAGCAGTACTTC. This codes for CASSLDGVNRPREQYF.

Remarks on this clonotype: In this CDR3 the conserved last residue, phenylalanine or tryptophan, is missing, so a read error is likely. The chain employs TRBV4-1 and TRBJ2-7; tentatively, D is TRBD2 (7 bases). The CDR3 length is 20 residues. Trimming stripped 1 base from V and 3 bases from J, with 28 bases between. The germline gives CDR1 MGHRA, CDR2 YSYEKL. The CDR3 reads CASSQAPGGAPTTRNYEQYL. For the CDR3, the DNA is TGCGCCAGCAGCCAAGCTCCTGGGGGGGCACCAACTACGCGGAACTACGAGCAGTACCTC.

The rearrangement uses TRBV20-1 and TRBJ1-6; 8 bases agree with TRBD1. CDR1 DFQATT and CDR2 SNEGSKA come from the germline V gene (reference sequence). The junction had 9 bases not matched to a gene; V was cut back by 2 bases and J by 9 bases. The CDR3 sequence is 15 residues long. CDR3 nucleotides: TGCAGTGCTAGAAGGAAGGGACAGGAGATTTCACCCCTCCACTTT. Residues: CSARRKGQEISPLHF.

The chain has TRBV7-9 and TRBJ2-5, with 10 bases matching TRBD1. J gave up 4 bases and V 5 bases, and 4 bases lay outside the gene matches. This CDR3 is 14 amino acids long. The germline V gene encodes CDR1 SEHNR and CDR2 FQNEAQ (reference sequence). CDR3 protein: CASSTGQGVETQYF. The DNA of the CDR3 is TGTGCCAGCAGCACCGGACAGGGGGTAGAGACCCAGTACTTC.